This T cell receptor (beta chain) is drawn from a study of control samples from healthy donors and cancer patients. Sequencing used immunoSEQ multiplex PCR; TCRdb keeps in-frame clones, though not all of them. This table has 90,000 to 100,000 clones, roughly four fifths appearing once. Sample: blood. This TCR was recovered from a man in his sixties in good health.

This CDR3 reads CASRDRESYEQYF. As DNA, the CDR3 is TGTGCCAGTAGGGACAGGGAGTCCTACGAGCAGTACTTC. The chain has TRBV19 and TRBJ2-7; 8 bases are shared with TRBD1. V lost 6 bases, J lost 1 base, and 2 bases stayed unmatched. The length of the CDR3 is 13 residues. Germline values: CDR1 LNHDA, CDR2 SQIVND (reference sequence).